This T cell receptor beta chain was identified in a study of blood T cell repertoires in COVID-19. Across the whole study: Specimens from acute and convalescent COVID-19 originated in the United States, Italy and Spain.

Profiled with immunoSEQ multiplex PCR; TCRdb holds only in-frame clones, not every one. The sample comprises hundreds of thousands of clones, roughly 85% of which are singletons, and under 7% rests with the top ten. With 4 bases removed from V and 6 bases from J, the gap between germline ends came to 14 bases. The CDR3 length is 14 residues. The V gene's germline CDR1 is SGHRS and CDR2 YFSETQ. The receptor comes from a woman aged 40-49 years who had recovered from COVID-19. Sequenced material: PBMCs or T cells enriched from blood (not recorded which). The chain carries TRBV5-1 and TRBJ2-1; tentatively, D is TRBD2 (5 bases). For the CDR3, the DNA is TGCGCCAGCAGCGCACTAGTTTACCCCAATGAGCAGTTCTTC. Protein sequence: CASSALVYPNEQFF.